This is a list of T cell receptor beta chains from one sample in a study of OX40 agonist ivuxolimab in advanced cancers. Assay used: immunoSEQ multiplex PCR; TCRdb lists only in-frame clones, some missing. The table includes tens of thousands of clones, 88% detected once. This specimen was CD4+ or CD8+ T cells sorted from blood, taken in a trial of the OX40 agonist ivuxolimab. The receptor source for this set is an adult with an advanced solid tumor such as melanoma, head and neck, liver or kidney cancer. Both conserved end residues are part of each CDR3. Each record gives: CDR3 protein, CDR3 DNA, clone size, J gene, D gene, V gene. The D gene is left open where the match is weak. The listing skips clone size in some rows; elsewhere it reads once, few, many or a size class.

CASSARTVSTGELFF	TGTGCCAGCAGCGCCCGGACAGTCAGCACCGGGGAGCTGTTTTTT	NA	TRBJ2-2	NA	TRBV9
CASSGWGRDEQFF	TGTGCCAGCAGTGGATGGGGGAGGGATGAGCAGTTCTTC	NA	TRBJ2-1	TRBD2	TRBV6-1
CASSEREGPNYGYTF	TGTGCCAGCAGTGAAAGGGAGGGACCTAACTATGGCTACACCTTC	NA	TRBJ1-2	NA	TRBV6-1
CASIPRGSQETQYF	TGTGCCAGCATCCCCCGGGGCAGCCAAGAGACCCAGTACTTC	NA	TRBJ2-5	NA	TRBV7-9
CASSSRPRTGELFF	TGTGCCAGCAGCTCTAGACCGAGAACCGGGGAGCTGTTTTTT	few	TRBJ2-2	NA	TRBV2
CASSDLWSGELFF	TGTGCCAGCAGTGACTTGTGGTCCGGGGAGCTGTTTTTT	NA	TRBJ2-2	NA	TRBV6-1
CASSESGGYQPQHF	TGTGCCAGCAGTGAAAGTGGGGGATACCAGCCCCAGCATTTT	NA	TRBJ1-5	NA	TRBV6-1
CASSAQQESVDTQYF	TGTGCCAGCAGCGCCCAACAGGAAAGCGTGGATACGCAGTATTTT	NA	TRBJ2-3	NA	TRBV9
CASKTVRGSGANVLTF	TGTGCCAGCAAGACCGTTAGGGGCTCTGGGGCCAACGTCCTGACTTTC	NA	TRBJ2-6	NA	TRBV27
CASTPGGVPRQPQHF	TGTGCCAGCACCCCGGGGGGGGTCCCCAGGCAGCCCCAGCATTTT	once	TRBJ1-5	NA	TRBV28
CASSPNQGNPYEQYF	TGTGCCAGCTCACCCAATCAGGGCAATCCTTACGAGCAGTACTTC	NA	TRBJ2-7	NA	TRBV18
CASSQDRQITREKLFF	TGCGCCAGCAGCCAAGATAGACAGATAACAAGGGAAAAACTGTTTTTT	NA	TRBJ1-4	NA	TRBV4-1
CASSDDFTGVQPQHF	TGTGCCAGCAGTGACGACTTTACAGGGGTGCAGCCCCAGCATTTT	NA	TRBJ1-5	TRBD1	TRBV6-1
CASSLSVGLGNIQYF	TGCGCCAGCAGCTTGTCGGTGGGGCTAGGGAACATTCAGTACTTC	NA	TRBJ2-4	NA	TRBV5-1
CASSYSQAWFRAFF	TGTGCCAGCAGTTATTCCCAGGCATGGTTTAGAGCTTTCTTT	NA	TRBJ1-1	NA	TRBV6-5
CASSWGQGAGNTIYF	TGTGCCAGCAGCTGGGGACAGGGAGCTGGAAACACCATATATTTT	once	TRBJ1-3	TRBD1	TRBV7-9
CASGGGPDEQFF	TGTGCCAGCGGCGGGGGGCCGGATGAGCAGTTCTTC	NA	TRBJ2-1	TRBD2	TRBV28
CASSPILGYEKLFF	TGTGCCAGCTCACCGATCCTGGGCTATGAAAAACTGTTTTTT	NA	TRBJ1-4	NA	TRBV18
CASNFPGGTEAFF	TGTGCCAGCAATTTCCCCGGGGGCACTGAAGCTTTCTTT	NA	TRBJ1-1	NA	TRBV28
CASSLSRAKNNEQFF	TGCGCCAGCAGCTTAAGCAGGGCAAAAAATAATGAGCAGTTCTTC	NA	TRBJ2-1	NA	TRBV5-1
CASSDIGQVYGTQYF	TGTGCCAGCAGTGATATCGGACAGGTGTACGGGACCCAGTACTTC	NA	TRBJ2-5	TRBD1	TRBV6-1
CASSAPGAYFQYF	TGTGCCAGCAGCGCCCCTGGGGCGTATTTTCAGTACTTC	NA	TRBJ2-4	NA	TRBV9
CASSRGVETQYF	TGTGCCAGCAGCAGGGGGGTGGAGACCCAGTACTTC	NA	TRBJ2-5	NA	TRBV7-9
CASSVDGPYGYTF	TGTGCCAGCAGCGTAGACGGCCCCTATGGCTACACCTTC	NA	TRBJ1-2	NA	TRBV9
CASTEGGTGQRSPLHF	TGTGCCAGCACCGAAGGGGGGACAGGGCAGAGGTCACCCCTCCACTTT	NA	TRBJ1-6	TRBD1	TRBV7-2
CASSPRNRDQPQHF	TGTGCCAGCAGCCCCCGGAATAGGGATCAGCCCCAGCATTTT	few	TRBJ1-5	NA	TRBV7-2
CASSYTDRQGGELFF	TGTGCCAGCAGTTACACGGACAGGCAAGGCGGGGAGCTGTTTTTT	NA	TRBJ2-2	TRBD1	TRBV6-6
CASSFSGEGQQAQYF	TGTGCCAGCAGCTTTAGCGGGGAGGGGCAACAGGCCCAGTACTTC	NA	TRBJ2-5	TRBD2	TRBV5-6
CASSQDGREPSYEQYF	TGCGCCAGCAGCCAAGATGGCAGGGAACCCTCCTACGAGCAGTACTTC	NA	TRBJ2-7	NA	TRBV4-3
CASSLGSQTDRVNTEAFF	TGTGCCAGCAGCTTAGGGAGTCAAACCGACAGGGTGAACACTGAAGCTTTCTTT	NA	TRBJ1-1	TRBD1	TRBV11-2
CASSLGPPKNRAFF	TGTGCCAGCAGCTTAGGGCCTCCCAAGAACCGAGCTTTCTTT	few	TRBJ1-1	NA	TRBV7-3
CASSEMRAGELFF	TGTGCCAGCAGTGAAATGAGGGCCGGGGAGCTGTTTTTT	NA	TRBJ2-2	NA	TRBV2
CASSARNEGEAFF	TGTGCCAGCAGCGCTCGGAACGAGGGTGAAGCTTTCTTT	NA	TRBJ1-1	NA	TRBV14
CASRFLEQYF	TGTGCCAGTAGGTTCCTCGAGCAGTACTTC	NA	TRBJ2-7	NA	TRBV19
CASSIEKDTQYF	TGTGCCAGTAGTATAGAGAAAGATACGCAGTATTTT	NA	TRBJ2-3	NA	TRBV19